This TCR beta chain is from a study of blood T cell repertoires in COVID-19 (dated by TCRdb to 2020 to 2022). Broadly, across the study: Recovered participants in ImmuneRACE Cohort 3 were defined as having two consecutive negative NP/OP PCR tests, clearance from a healthcare professional, or resolution of symptoms. The material from the prospective study consisted of cDNA or gDNA derived from T cells, B-cell-depleted T cells, or PBMCs. Samples came from the ongoing ImmuneRACE study (first 160 participants) plus 1,254 subjects from 6 global collaborators. Deeply sampled blood TCRbeta repertoires from subjects exposed to, actively infected with, or recovered from COVID-19 were included in the dataset. Nearly every sample came with metadata listing a de-identified subject ID, COVID-19 status, age in years and sex. A freely available public database, intended as a resource for researchers studying the immune response to SARS-CoV-2, is where the repertoires were released. Where available, HLA class I and class II types were taken from metadata supplied by the sample provider and were not determined by assay-based typing. Samples from collaborators originated in the United States, Italy and Spain and spanned both the acute and convalescent phases of COVID-19. General study outcomes and caveats: How much clinical and demographic metadata was included differed by source and by participant, and the metadata was provided uncurated.

Enrolling through a virtual design, the prospective study's participants ranged in age from roughly 18 to 89 years and lived across 20 to 25 United States geographic areas. In the prospective study, cohorts were assigned on the basis of participant-reported clinical history obtained from a screening survey and a study questionnaire. In the prospective study, mobile phlebotomists collected whole blood, serum and a nasopharyngeal or oropharyngeal swab from each participant. Participants in the prospective study had the option to provide additional blood draws and questionnaires over an approximately 2-month period. Before DNA extraction, prospective study blood samples were shipped either frozen or at room temperature. This clone was counted between two and nine times. Its antigen is still unknown. Base qualities are missing; no much larger clone stands one base away. TCRbeta CDR3 regions were amplified from genomic DNA by means of the immunoSEQ Assay, a bias-controlled multiplex PCR. As for the original processing: Nucleated cell counts per sample were estimated from amplification of reference gene primers within the assay. Sequence reads were collapsed and filtered to measure the absolute abundance of every unique TCRbeta CDR3 rearrangement. Productive Simpson clonality was computed per sample as the square root of Simpson's diversity index over productive rearrangements. TCRdb took this table from immuneACCESS and kept in-frame rearrangements with V and J called. Such tables lack part of the clones; where checked against another copy, unresolved V genes explain under half of the gap, and the rest is unexplained. V, J and clone size are taken as reported in that table, and D and trimming were inferred from the DNA itself. Within this sample are 150,000 to 200,000 clones, with 70% to 85% of them counted one time only. Together, the top ten hold over 15% of the sample.

The germline V gene yields MDHEN for CDR1 and SYDVKM for CDR2. The CDR3, cysteine through phenylalanine, is 13 amino acids long. Here the CDR3 DNA is all that survives: 39 bases in frame from base 1. The V end loses 1 base and the J end loses 6 bases, and a stretch of 6 bases separates them. Input material: PBMCs or T cells enriched from blood (not recorded which). This receptor chain uses TRBV28 and TRBJ1-4; too little of a D gene remains to name it. The source is a woman in her seventies in a cohort exposed to, infected with or recovered from COVID-19 (not recorded which). The sequence in DNA is TGTGCCAGCAGTTTATTACAGTATGAAAAACTGTTTTTT. This is translated as CASSLLQYEKLFF.